The entry below gives a single T cell receptor (beta chain) sequence along with its context. The CDR3 loop spans 16 amino acids. Germline values: CDR1 KGHDR, CDR2 SFDVKD. V dropped 7 bases and J dropped 3; count of bases not matched to a gene: 8. This record belongs to a study of blood T cell repertoires in COVID-19. Study details: Donors in the United States, Italy and Spain gave samples during acute or convalescent COVID-19. Nucleic acid was either cDNA or gDNA, and it came from T cells, B-cell-depleted T cells, or PBMCs.

Original handling: Amplification of reference gene primers was used by the study to estimate nucleated cell counts. Data came from immunoSEQ multiplex PCR; TCRdb stores just in-frame clones and leaves some out. For V, J and clone size, that table is used; D and trimming come from the DNA. The top ten hold roughly 15% of the sample, which has about 88,000 clones, roughly 84% seen once. This sequence was found in a woman in her seventies with acute or convalescent COVID-19. The gene calls are TRBV24-1 and TRBJ1-4, with 9 bases lining up with TRBD1. The source material was peripheral blood. CDR3 region: CATRGTGIRPNEKLFF. In nucleotides, the CDR3 is TGTGCCACCAGAGGGACAGGGATAAGACCTAATGAAAAACTGTTTTTT.